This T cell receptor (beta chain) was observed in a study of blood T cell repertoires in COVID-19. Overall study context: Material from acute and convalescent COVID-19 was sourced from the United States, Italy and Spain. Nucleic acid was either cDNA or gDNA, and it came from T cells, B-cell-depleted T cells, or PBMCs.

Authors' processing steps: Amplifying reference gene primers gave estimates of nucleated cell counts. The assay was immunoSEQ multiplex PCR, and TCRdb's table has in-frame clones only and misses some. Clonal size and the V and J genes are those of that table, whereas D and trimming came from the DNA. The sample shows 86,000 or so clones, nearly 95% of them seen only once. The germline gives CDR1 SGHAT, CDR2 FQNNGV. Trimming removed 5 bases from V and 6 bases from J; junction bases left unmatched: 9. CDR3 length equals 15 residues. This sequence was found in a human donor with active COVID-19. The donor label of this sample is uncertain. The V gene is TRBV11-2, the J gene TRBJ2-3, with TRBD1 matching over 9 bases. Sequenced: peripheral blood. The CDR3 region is CASSQDRGTWDTQYF. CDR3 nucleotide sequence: TGTGCCAGCAGCCAAGACAGGGGGACGTGGGATACGCAGTATTTT.